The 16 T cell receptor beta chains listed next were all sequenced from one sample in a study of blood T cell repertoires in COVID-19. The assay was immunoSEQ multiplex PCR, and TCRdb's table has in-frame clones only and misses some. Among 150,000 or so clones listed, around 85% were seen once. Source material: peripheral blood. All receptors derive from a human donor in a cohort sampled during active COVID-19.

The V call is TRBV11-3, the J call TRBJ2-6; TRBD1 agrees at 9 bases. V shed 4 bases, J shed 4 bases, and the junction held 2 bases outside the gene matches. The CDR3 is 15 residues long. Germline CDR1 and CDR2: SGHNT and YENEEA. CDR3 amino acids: CASSWTGDGANVLTF. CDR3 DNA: TGTGCCAGCAGCTGGACAGGGGACGGGGCCAACGTCCTGACTTTC.

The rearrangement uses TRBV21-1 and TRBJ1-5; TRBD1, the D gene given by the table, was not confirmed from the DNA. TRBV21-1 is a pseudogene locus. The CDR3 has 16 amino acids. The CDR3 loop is CASSKGGQTLYQPQHF. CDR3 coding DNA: TGTGCCAGCAGCAAAGGGGGACAGACTCTTTATCAGCCCCAGCATTTT.

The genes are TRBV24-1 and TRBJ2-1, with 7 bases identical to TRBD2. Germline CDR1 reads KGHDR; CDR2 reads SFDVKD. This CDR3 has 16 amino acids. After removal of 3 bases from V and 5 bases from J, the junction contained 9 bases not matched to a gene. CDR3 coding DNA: TGTGCCACCAGTGATCCTACGGGGGGAGAGGACAATGAGCAGTTCTTC. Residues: CATSDPTGGEDNEQFF.

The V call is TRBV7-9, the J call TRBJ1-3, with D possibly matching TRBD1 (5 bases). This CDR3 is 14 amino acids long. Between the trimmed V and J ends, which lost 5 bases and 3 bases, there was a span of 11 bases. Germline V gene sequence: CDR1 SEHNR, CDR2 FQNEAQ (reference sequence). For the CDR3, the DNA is TGTGCCAGCAGCCCTTCGGACATTGGAAACACCATATATTTT. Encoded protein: CASSPSDIGNTIYF.

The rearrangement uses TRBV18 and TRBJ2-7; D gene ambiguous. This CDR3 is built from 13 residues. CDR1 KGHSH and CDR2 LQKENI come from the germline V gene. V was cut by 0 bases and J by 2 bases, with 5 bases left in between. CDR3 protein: CASSPPTAYEQYF. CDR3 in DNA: TGTGCCAGCTCACCACCCACAGCCTACGAGCAGTACTTC. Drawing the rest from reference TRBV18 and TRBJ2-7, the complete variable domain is NAGVMQNPRHLVRRRGQEARLRCSPMKGHSHVYWYRQLPEEGLKFMVYLQKENIIDESGMPKERFSAEFPKEGPSILRIQQVVRGDSAAYFCASSPPTAYEQYFGPGTRLTVT.

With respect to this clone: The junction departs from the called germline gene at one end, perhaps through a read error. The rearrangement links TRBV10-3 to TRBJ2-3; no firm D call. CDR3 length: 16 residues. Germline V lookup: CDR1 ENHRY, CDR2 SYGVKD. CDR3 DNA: TGTGCCATCAGTGAGTCAACGGGTGGAGCCACACATACGCAGTATTTT. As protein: CAISESTGGATHTQYF.

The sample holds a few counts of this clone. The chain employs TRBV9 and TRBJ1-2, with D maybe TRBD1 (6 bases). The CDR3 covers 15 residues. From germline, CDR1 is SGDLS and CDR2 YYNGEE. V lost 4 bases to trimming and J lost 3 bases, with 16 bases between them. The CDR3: CASSFRGGVDYGYTF. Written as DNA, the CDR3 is TGTGCCAGCAGCTTCCGAGGGGGGGTTGACTATGGCTACACCTTC.

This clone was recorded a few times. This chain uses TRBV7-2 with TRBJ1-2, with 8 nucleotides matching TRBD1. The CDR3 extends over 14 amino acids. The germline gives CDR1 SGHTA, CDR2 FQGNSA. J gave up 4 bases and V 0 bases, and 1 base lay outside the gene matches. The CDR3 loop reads CASSLATGAYGYTF. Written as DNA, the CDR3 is TGTGCCAGCAGCTTAGCGACAGGGGCCTATGGCTACACCTTC.

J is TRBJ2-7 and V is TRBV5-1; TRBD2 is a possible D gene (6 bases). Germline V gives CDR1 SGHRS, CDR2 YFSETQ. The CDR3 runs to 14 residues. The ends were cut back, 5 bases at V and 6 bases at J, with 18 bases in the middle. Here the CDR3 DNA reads TGCGCCAGCAGGAGGGACTCGCTGAGGGGCGAGCAGTACTTC. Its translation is CASRRDSLRGEQYF.

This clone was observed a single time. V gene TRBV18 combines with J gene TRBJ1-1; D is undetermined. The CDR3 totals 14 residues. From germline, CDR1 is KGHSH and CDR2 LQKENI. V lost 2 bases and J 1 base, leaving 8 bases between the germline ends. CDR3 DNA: TGTGCCAGCTCACCATCCGTCTCGAACACTGAAGCTTTCTTT. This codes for CASSPSVSNTEAFF.

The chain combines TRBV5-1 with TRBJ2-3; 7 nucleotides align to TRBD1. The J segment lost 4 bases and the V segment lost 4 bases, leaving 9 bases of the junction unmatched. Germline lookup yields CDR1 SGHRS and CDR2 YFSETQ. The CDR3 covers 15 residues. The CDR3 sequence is CASSPGQVTPDTQYF. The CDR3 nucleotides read TGCGCCAGCAGCCCCGGACAGGTGACCCCAGATACGCAGTATTTT.

This chain's CDR3 is CASSQGAGASGANVLTF. The CDR3, as DNA: TGTGCCAGCAGCCAAGGAGCAGGGGCGTCTGGGGCCAACGTCCTGACTTTC. The rearrangement links TRBV3-1 (or the pseudogene TRBV3-2) to TRBJ2-6; a possible D gene is TRBD1 (6 bases). CDR1 and CDR2 from the germline V gene are LGHDT and YNNKEL (reference sequence). There are 17 residues in the CDR3. With 1 base removed from V and 1 base from J, the gap between germline ends came to 11 bases.

The CDR3 nucleotides are TGTGCCAGCAGCCAAGGCCAAGGGAGGGGGATAAGGGGTTACGAGCAGTACTTC. The encoded protein is CASSQGQGRGIRGYEQYF. The V gene is TRBV14, the J gene TRBJ2-7; maybe TRBD2 (7 bases). This CDR3 comprises 18 residues. The germline CDR1 and CDR2 sequences are SGHDN and FVKESK. Trimming took 1 base from V and 4 from J, leaving 23 bases between them.

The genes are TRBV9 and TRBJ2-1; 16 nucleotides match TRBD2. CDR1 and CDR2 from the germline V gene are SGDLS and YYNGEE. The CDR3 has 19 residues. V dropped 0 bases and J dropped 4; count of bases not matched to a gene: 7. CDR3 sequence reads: CASSVDARGLAGGYNEQFF. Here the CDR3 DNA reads TGTGCCAGCAGCGTAGATGCTAGGGGACTAGCGGGAGGGTACAATGAGCAGTTCTTC.

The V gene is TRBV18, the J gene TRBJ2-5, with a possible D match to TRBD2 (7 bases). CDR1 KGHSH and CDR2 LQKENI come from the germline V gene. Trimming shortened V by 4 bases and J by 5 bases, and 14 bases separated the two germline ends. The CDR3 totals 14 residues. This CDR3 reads CASSRGGLGETQYF. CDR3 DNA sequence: TGTGCCAGCTCACGCGGGGGCCTCGGCGAGACCCAGTACTTC.

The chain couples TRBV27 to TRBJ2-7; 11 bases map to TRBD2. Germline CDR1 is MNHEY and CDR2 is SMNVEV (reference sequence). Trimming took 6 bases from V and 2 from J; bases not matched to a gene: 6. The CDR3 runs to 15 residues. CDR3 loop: CASRARLAGTYEQYF. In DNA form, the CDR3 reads TGTGCCAGCAGGGCAAGACTAGCGGGAACCTACGAGCAGTACTTC.